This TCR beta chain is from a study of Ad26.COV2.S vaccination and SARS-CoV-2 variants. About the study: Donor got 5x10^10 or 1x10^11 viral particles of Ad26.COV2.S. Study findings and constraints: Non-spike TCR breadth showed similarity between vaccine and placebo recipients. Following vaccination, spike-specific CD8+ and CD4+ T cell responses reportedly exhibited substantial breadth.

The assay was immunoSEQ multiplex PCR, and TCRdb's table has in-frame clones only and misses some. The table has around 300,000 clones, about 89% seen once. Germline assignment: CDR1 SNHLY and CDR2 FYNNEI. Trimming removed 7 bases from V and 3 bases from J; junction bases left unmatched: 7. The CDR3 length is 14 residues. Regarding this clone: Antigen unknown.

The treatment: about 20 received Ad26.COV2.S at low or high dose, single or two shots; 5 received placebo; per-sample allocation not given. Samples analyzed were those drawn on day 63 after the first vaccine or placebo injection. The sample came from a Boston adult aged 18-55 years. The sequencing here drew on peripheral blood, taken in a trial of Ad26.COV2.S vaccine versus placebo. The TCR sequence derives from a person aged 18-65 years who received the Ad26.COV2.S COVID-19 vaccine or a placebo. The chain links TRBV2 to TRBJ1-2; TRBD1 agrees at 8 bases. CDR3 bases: TGTGCCAGCAAGAGGACAGGGACTGACTATGGCTACACCTTC. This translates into CASKRTGTDYGYTF.